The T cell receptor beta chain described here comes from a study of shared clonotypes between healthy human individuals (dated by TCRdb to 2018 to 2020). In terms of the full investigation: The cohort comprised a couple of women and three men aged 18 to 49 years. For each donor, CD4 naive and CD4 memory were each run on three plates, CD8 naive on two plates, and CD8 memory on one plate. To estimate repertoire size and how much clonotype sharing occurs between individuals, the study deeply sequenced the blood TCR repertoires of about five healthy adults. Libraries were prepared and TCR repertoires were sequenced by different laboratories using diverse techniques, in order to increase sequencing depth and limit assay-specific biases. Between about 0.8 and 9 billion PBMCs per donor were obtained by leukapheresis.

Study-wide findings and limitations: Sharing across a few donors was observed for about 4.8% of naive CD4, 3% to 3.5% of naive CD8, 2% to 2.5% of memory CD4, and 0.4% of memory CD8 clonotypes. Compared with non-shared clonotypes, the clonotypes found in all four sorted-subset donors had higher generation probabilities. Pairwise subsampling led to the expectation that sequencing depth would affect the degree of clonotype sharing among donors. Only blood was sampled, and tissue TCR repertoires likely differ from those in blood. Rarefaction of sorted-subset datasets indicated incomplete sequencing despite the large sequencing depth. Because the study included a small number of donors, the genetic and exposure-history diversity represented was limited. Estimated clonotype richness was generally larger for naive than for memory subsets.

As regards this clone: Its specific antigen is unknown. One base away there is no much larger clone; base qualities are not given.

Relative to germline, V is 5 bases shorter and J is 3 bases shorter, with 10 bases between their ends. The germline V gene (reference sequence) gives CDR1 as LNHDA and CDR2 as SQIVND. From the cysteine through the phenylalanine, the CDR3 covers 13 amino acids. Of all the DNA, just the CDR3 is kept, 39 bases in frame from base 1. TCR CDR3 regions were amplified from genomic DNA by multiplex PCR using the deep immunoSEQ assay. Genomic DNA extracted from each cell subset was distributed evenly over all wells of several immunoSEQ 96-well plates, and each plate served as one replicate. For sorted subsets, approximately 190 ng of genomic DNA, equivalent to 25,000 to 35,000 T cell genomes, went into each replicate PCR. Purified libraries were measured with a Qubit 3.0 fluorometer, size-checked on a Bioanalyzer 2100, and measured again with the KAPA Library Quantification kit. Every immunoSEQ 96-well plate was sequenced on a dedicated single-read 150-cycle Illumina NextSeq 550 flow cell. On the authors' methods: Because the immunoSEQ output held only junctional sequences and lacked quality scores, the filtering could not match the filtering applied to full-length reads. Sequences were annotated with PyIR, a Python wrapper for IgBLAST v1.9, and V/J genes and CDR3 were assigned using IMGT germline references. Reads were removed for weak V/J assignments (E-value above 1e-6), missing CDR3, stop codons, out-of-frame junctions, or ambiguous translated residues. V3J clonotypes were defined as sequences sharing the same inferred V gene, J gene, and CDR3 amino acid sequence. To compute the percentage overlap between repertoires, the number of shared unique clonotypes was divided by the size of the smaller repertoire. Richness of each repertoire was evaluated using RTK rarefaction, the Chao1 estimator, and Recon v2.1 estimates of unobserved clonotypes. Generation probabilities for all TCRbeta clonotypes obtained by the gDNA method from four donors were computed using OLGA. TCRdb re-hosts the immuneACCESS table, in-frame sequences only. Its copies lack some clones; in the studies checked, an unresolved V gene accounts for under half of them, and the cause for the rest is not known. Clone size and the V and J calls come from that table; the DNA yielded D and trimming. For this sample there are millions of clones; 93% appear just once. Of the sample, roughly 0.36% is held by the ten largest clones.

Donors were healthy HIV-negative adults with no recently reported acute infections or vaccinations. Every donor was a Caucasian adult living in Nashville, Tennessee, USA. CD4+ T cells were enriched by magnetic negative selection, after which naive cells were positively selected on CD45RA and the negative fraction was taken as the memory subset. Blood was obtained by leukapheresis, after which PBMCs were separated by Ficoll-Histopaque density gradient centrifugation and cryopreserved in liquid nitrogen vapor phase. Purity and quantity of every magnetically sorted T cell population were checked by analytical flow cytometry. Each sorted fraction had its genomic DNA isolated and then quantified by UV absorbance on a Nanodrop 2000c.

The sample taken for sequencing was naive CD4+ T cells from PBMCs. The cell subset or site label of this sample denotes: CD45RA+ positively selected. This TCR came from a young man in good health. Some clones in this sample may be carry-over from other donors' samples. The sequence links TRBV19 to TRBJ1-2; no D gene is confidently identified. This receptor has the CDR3 CASSQTRDYGYTF. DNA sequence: TGTGCCAGTAGTCAAACTCGGGACTATGGCTACACCTTC.